The entry below describes one T cell receptor (beta chain). The entry originates in a study of blood T cells in healthy people across ages. The CDR3 runs to 16 residues. J gave up 3 bases and V 7 bases, and 12 bases lay outside the gene matches. Germline V CDR1 and CDR2: MNHEY, SMNVEV (reference sequence). A second PCR, run for about 7 to 11 cycles, used a sample-barcoded 5' primer plus a J-beta primer mix. Via MiXCR, TCRdb re-called the 5' RACE reads, giving one row per CDR3 protein. This table holds some 900,000 distinct CDR3 sequences, around 46% found once. The sequence was obtained from a man under 40 in good health. Sequenced input: blood. The chain is built from TRBV27 and TRBJ2-1, with 7 bases aligning to TRBD1. CDR3 in DNA: TGTGCCAGCACCATATCCGGGACAGCCAACTACAATGAGCAGTTCTTC. Translation: CASTISGTANYNEQFF.